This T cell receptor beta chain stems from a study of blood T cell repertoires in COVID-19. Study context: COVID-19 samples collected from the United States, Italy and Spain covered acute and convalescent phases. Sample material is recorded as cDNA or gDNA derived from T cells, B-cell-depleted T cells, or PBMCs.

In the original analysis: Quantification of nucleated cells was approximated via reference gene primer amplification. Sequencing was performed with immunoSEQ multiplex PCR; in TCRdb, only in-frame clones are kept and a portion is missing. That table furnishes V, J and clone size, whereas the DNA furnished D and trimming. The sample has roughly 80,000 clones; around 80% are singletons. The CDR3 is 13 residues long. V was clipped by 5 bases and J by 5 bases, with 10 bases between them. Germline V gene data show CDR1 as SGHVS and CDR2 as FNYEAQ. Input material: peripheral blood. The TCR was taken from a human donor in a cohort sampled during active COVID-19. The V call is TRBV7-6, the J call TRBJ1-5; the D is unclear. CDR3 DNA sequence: TGTGCCAGCAGCCTATTGGTGGATCAGCCCCAGCATTTT. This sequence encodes CASSLLVDQPQHF.